The 24 T cell receptor beta chains below all came from one sample that was sequenced in a study of graft-versus-host responses after intestinal transplantation. These receptors are not linked to any known antigen. The assay was immunoSEQ multiplex PCR, and TCRdb's table has in-frame clones only and misses some. The top ten hold roughly 1% of the sample, which has approximately 110,000 clones, 85% to 95% seen once. The specimen was unstimulated CD8+ T cells sorted from spleen or lymph node cells, collected before transplant. These receptor sequences come from a human donor who was the organ donor for an intestinal transplant.

The chain carries TRBV19 and TRBJ1-1; maybe TRBD1 (6 bases). The CDR3 covers 11 residues. The V end was cut by 5 bases, the J end by 10 bases, with 11 bases between. Germline lookup yields CDR1 LNHDA and CDR2 SQIVND (reference sequence). In nucleotides, the CDR3 is TGTGCCAGTAGTCCAGGGGTTTCAGCTTTCTTT. Translated: CASSPGVSAFF.

In its sample, this clone was seen once. The chain carries TRBV25-1 and TRBJ1-1; no clear D. The ends were cut back, 2 bases at V and 8 bases at J, with 12 bases in the middle. The CDR3 has 13 amino acids. Germline V gene sequence: CDR1 MGHDK, CDR2 SYGVNS. The DNA for the CDR3 is TGTGCCAGCAGTGAAACTGGGGAGGTAGAAGCTTTCTTT. It translates to CASSETGEVEAFF.

The rearrangement uses TRBV5-1 and TRBJ1-1; the D gene is possibly TRBD1 (5 bases). CDR1 is SGHRS, CDR2 YFSETQ, per germline. With 3 bases removed from V and 1 base from J, the gap between germline ends came to 10 bases. This CDR3 region has 14 residues. DNA of the CDR3: TGCGCCAGCAGCTCCAACGACAGGAACACTGAAGCTTTCTTT. This encodes CASSSNDRNTEAFF.

This clone was seen only once. This rearrangement joins TRBV7-9 to TRBJ1-5, with D perhaps matching TRBD1 (5 bases). Trimming left V 7 bases short and J 5 bases short, with 12 bases between. The germline V gene has CDR1 SEHNR and CDR2 FQNEAQ (reference sequence). The CDR3 consists of 13 residues. The CDR3 DNA reads TGTGCCAGCACTCCAGGAGGGGATCAGCCCCAGCATTTT. Translating it yields CASTPGGDQPQHF.

The chain is built from TRBV7-5 and TRBJ1-4; the table calls TRBD1, which could not be checked here. TRBV7-5 is a pseudogene. The CDR3 has 15 amino acids. CDR3 loop: CARSPTGSTNEKLFF. CDR3 nucleotides: TGTGCCAGAAGCCCAACAGGGTCCACTAATGAAAAACTGTTTTTT.

For this clone: This sample also contains other DNA sequences that code for the same CDR3. CDR3 region: CSARVGYGYTF. CDR3 coding DNA: TGCAGTGCTAGAGTCGGGTATGGCTACACCTTC. V and J are TRBV20-1 and TRBJ1-2, with D uncertain. Trimming shortened V by 1 base and J by 5 bases, and 5 bases separated the two germline ends. Germline V gene data show CDR1 as DFQATT and CDR2 as SNEGSKA (reference sequence). The CDR3 consists of 11 residues.

V gene TRBV7-9 combines with J gene TRBJ2-7, with D unclear. The CDR3 totals 12 residues. With 1 base removed from V and 6 bases from J, the gap between germline ends came to 7 bases. Germline CDR1 and CDR2: SEHNR and FQNEAQ (reference sequence). The CDR3 region is CASSLGGSEQYF. CDR3 nucleotides: TGTGCCAGCAGCTTAGGGGGTAGCGAGCAGTACTTC.

In the case of this clone: At one end the junction does not follow the germline gene, possibly because of a read error. The chain couples TRBV7-7 to TRBJ1-2; D is ambiguous. This CDR3 region has 14 residues. Germline CDR1 is SSHAT and CDR2 is FNYEAQ (reference sequence). CDR3: CASSLEIGRYGYTF. The CDR3 DNA reads TGTGCTAGCAGCTTAGAAATCGGTCGGTATGGCTACACCTTC.

This chain links TRBV5-4 with TRBJ2-4; TRBD2 might be the D (5 bases). V was clipped by 0 bases and J by 0 bases, with 10 bases between them. The CDR3 spans 16 residues. The germline gives CDR1 SGHNT, CDR2 YYREEE (reference sequence). The CDR3 spells CASSLDPGLAKNIQYF. CDR3 bases: TGTGCCAGCAGCTTGGACCCGGGGTTAGCCAAAAACATTCAGTACTTC.

V and J are TRBV6-1 and TRBJ2-7; TRBD1 matches at 7 bases. Germline CDR1 and CDR2: MNHNS and SASEGT. This CDR3 spans 13 amino acids. V dropped 7 bases and J dropped 4; count of bases not matched to a gene: 7. The CDR3 DNA is TGTGCCAGCACCGGGACAGCGATTTACGAGCAGTACTTC. It codes for CASTGTAIYEQYF.

The genes are TRBV5-8 and TRBJ2-7; D is uncertain. V lost 1 base and J 2 bases, leaving 7 bases between the germline ends. CDR1 SGHTS and CDR2 YDEGEE come from the germline V gene. The CDR3 has 13 residues. The DNA for the CDR3 is TGTGCCAGCAGCTTGTTAGTTCCCTACGAGCAGTACTTC. Amino acids: CASSLLVPYEQYF.

The rearrangement links TRBV5-1 to TRBJ2-7, with D tentatively TRBD1 (6 bases). V shed 2 bases and J shed 6 bases, with 12 bases lying between them. This CDR3 spans 13 amino acids. The V gene's germline CDR1 is SGHRS and CDR2 YFSETQ. The CDR3 loop reads CASSLQGASEQYF. The CDR3 DNA is TGCGCCAGCAGCTTACAGGGAGCTTCCGAGCAGTACTTC.

The DNA of the CDR3 is TGTGCCAGCAGCTTAGGAACGGATACGCAGTATTTT. Translation: CASSLGTDTQYF. The rearrangement joins TRBV7-2 to TRBJ2-3; no clear D gene. The CDR3 is 12 amino acids. Per germline, CDR1 SGHTA and CDR2 FQGNSA. Trimming removed 1 base from V and 6 bases from J, with 5 bases in between.

This chain connects TRBV13 to TRBJ2-7, with 7 bases matching TRBD1. CDR3 length: 15 residues. V trimming: 5 bases; J trimming: 2 bases; junction bases outside the gene matches: 9. Germline CDR1 reads PRHDT; CDR2 reads FYEKMQ (reference sequence). DNA for the CDR3: TGTGCCAGCAGCCAGAGGACAGGTCCCACCTACGAGCAGTACTTC. It yields the protein CASSQRTGPTYEQYF.

This chain connects TRBV6-1 to TRBJ2-1, with TRBD2 matching over 7 bases. The CDR3 has 14 amino acids. Trimming took 8 bases from V and 6 from J; bases not matched to a gene: 10. Germline V gene sequence: CDR1 MNHNS, CDR2 SASEGT. CDR3 sequence reads: CASLTWEGPNEQFF. CDR3 nucleotide sequence: TGTGCCAGCCTTACGTGGGAGGGACCCAATGAGCAGTTCTTC.

This clone is a singleton in its sample. An end of the junction does not agree with germline; a read error may underlie this. This chain uses TRBV4-1 with TRBJ2-7; no clear D. The germline V gene encodes CDR1 MGHRA and CDR2 YSYEKL. This CDR3 spans 14 amino acids. CDR3 in DNA: TGTGCCAGCAGCCCGGGCGCCAACTCCTACGAGCAGTACTTC. Translated: CASSPGANSYEQYF.

A note on this clone: The identical CDR3 is also encoded by other nucleotide sequences in the sample. In nucleotides, the CDR3 is TGTGCCAGCAGTTTATCGACAGGGGGCGGTCAGCCCCAGCATTTT. Translation: CASSLSTGGGQPQHF. The rearrangement links TRBV27 to TRBJ1-5, with TRBD1 matching over 10 bases. The CDR3 runs 15 residues. Germline V lookup: CDR1 MNHEY, CDR2 SMNVEV (reference sequence). V trimming: 0 bases; J trimming: 6 bases; junction bases outside the gene matches: 2.

V and J are TRBV7-6 and TRBJ2-1; 9 bases line up with TRBD2. Looked up from germline, CDR1 is SGHVS and CDR2 is FNYEAQ. The CDR3 length is 15 residues. Germline trimming cut 5 bases from V and 5 bases from J; bases unmatched to any gene: 7. CDR3 protein: CASSKTSGLNNEQFF. The CDR3 DNA is TGTGCCAGCAGCAAGACTAGCGGCCTGAACAATGAGCAGTTCTTC.

A word on this clone: Its ends do not fully match the called genes, so a read error is possible. The chain employs TRBV7-9 and TRBJ2-7; D tentatively fits TRBD1 or TRBD2 (5 bases each). Germline CDR1 reads SEHNR; CDR2 reads FQNEAQ (reference sequence). CDR3 length: 11 residues. The CDR3, as DNA: TGTGCCAGCAGCCCCCGGGACCCGGAGGACTTC. It translates to CASSPRDPEDF.

The chain employs TRBV27 and TRBJ1-5; D is uncertain. Per germline, CDR1 MNHEY and CDR2 SMNVEV (reference sequence). The CDR3 contains 12 residues. V dropped 2 bases and J dropped 6 bases, with 5 bases sitting between them. CDR3 sequence reads: CASSLVGQPQHF. CDR3 in DNA: TGTGCCAGCAGTTTAGTTGGTCAGCCCCAGCATTTT.

V is TRBV5-4 and J is TRBJ2-5, with 11 bases matching TRBD2. The J call is in doubt because the DNA end fits TRBJ2-7 better. Germline values: CDR1 SGHNT, CDR2 YYREEE (reference sequence). This CDR3 is 14 amino acids long. The CDR3 region is CASSLSGRAAEQYF. As DNA, the CDR3 is TGTGCCAGCAGCCTTAGCGGGAGGGCCGCCGAGCAGTACTTC.

This chain uses TRBV7-2 with TRBJ2-1, with 8 positions matching TRBD2. The CDR3 is made up of 15 amino acids. V was clipped by 6 bases and J by 7 bases; unmatched bases: 11. The germline gives CDR1 SGHTA, CDR2 FQGNSA. CDR3 region: CASSYLAGYVNEQFF. In nucleotides, the CDR3 is TGTGCCAGCAGTTACCTAGCGGGTTACGTGAATGAGCAGTTCTTC.

The table lists this clone with a count of one. The genes are TRBV9 and TRBJ1-3; D perhaps matches TRBD1 (5 bases). Germline-derived CDR1 and CDR2 are SGDLS and YYNGEE. The V end lost 0 bases, the J end lost 7 bases, and 20 bases lay between the germline ends. CDR3 length: 17 residues. The CDR3 reads CASSVDLRAGKGNTIYF. In DNA form, the CDR3 reads TGTGCCAGCAGCGTAGATTTGCGGGCAGGGAAGGGGAACACCATATATTTT.

This clone was counted a single time. The chain joins TRBV5-5 to TRBJ2-7; 7 nucleotides align to TRBD2. CDR3 length equals 14 residues. J was trimmed by 2 bases and V by 2 bases; bases with no gene match: 4. Germline V gene sequence: CDR1 SGHKS, CDR2 YYEKEE (reference sequence). This chain's CDR3 is CASSFAGEPYEQYF. Here the CDR3 DNA reads TGTGCCAGCAGCTTCGCGGGAGAACCCTACGAGCAGTACTTC.